The 18 T cell receptor beta chains below come from one sample, sequenced in a study of blood T cell repertoires in COVID-19 (dated by TCRdb to 2018 to 2021). Library creation used the immunoSEQ multiplex PCR assay. TCRdb obtained this table from immuneACCESS and retained in-frame rearrangements with V and J assigned. These tables miss some clones; where compared with another copy, unresolved V genes account for less than half of the shortfall, and the remainder is unexplained. The sample has some 130,000 clones on record, approximately 84% of them singletons. The ten most abundant clones make up roughly 17% of the sample. The sample taken for sequencing was peripheral blood. Every receptor here comes from a woman aged 80 or older with acute or convalescent COVID-19.

The chain links TRBV5-5 to TRBJ2-5; the D gene is possibly TRBD2 (6 bases). This CDR3 comprises 13 residues. The ends were cut back, 3 bases at V and 4 bases at J, with 10 bases in the middle. CDR1 SGHKS and CDR2 YYEKEE come from the germline V gene (reference sequence). This CDR3 reads CASSSLGGETQYF. Written as DNA, the CDR3 is TGTGCCAGCAGCTCCCTGGGGGGAGAGACCCAGTACTTC.

This clone was counted a few times. This CDR3 is also generated by other DNA sequences in the sample. V is TRBV9 and J is TRBJ1-6; no clear D gene. CDR1 is SGDLS, CDR2 YYNGEE, per germline. This CDR3 contains 14 residues. The V gene lost 0 bases and the J gene lost 5 bases, with 6 bases spanning the gap. CDR3 in amino acids: CASSVGRDNSPLHF. The DNA of the CDR3 is TGTGCCAGCAGCGTAGGACGGGATAATTCACCCCTCCACTTT. Complete variable domain (other parts from reference TRBV9 and TRBJ1-6): DSGVTQTPKHLITATGQRVTLRCSPRSGDLSVYWYQQSLDQGLQFLIQYYNGEERAKGNILERFSAQQFPDLHSELNLSSLELGDSALYFCASSVGRDNSPLHFGNGTRLTVT.

This chain uses TRBV12-3 or TRBV12-4 with TRBJ1-2; D uncertain. There are 11 residues in the CDR3. V lost 10 bases to trimming and J lost 4 bases, with 10 bases between them. Here the CDR3 reads CATQDFYGYTF. The DNA of the CDR3 is TGTGCCACCCAAGACTTCTATGGCTACACCTTC.

This clone was observed a single time. The J gene is TRBJ2-1, the V gene TRBV11-3; 8 positions agree with TRBD2. The CDR3 runs 16 residues. In germline, CDR1 is SGHNT, CDR2 YENEEA. Trimming took 0 bases from V and 0 from J; bases not matched to a gene: 1. The DNA for the CDR3 is TGTGCCAGCAGCTTAGAGAGCGGGAGCTCCTACAATGAGCAGTTCTTC. Translating gives CASSLESGSSYNEQFF.

The rearrangement links TRBV5-8 to TRBJ1-3; D ambiguous. Germline V CDR1 and CDR2: SGHTS, YDEGEE. The CDR3 has 15 residues. The V and J ends lost 0 bases and 0 bases respectively, with 7 bases between them. This chain's CDR3 is CASSLALVSGNTIYF. The CDR3 nucleotides read TGTGCCAGCAGCTTGGCGCTAGTCTCTGGAAACACCATATATTTT. Drawing the rest from reference TRBV5-8 and TRBJ1-3, the complete variable domain is EAGVTQSPTHLIKTRGQQATLRCSPISGHTSVYWYQQALGLGLQFLLWYDEGEERNRGNFPPRFSGRQFPNYSSELNVNALELEDSALYLCASSLALVSGNTIYFGEGSWLTVV.

The chain has TRBV6-2 or TRBV6-3 and TRBJ2-7; D is ambiguous. Germline values: CDR1 MNHEY, CDR2 SVGEGT. CDR3 size: 14 residues. The V end was cut by 2 bases, the J end by 3 bases, with 11 bases between. DNA of the CDR3: TGTGCCAGCAGTTACAATATTGCGGACTACGAGCAGTACTTC. Translating gives CASSYNIADYEQYF.

The rearrangement joins TRBV4-3 to TRBJ2-3; 7 nucleotides line up with TRBD1. Unmatched junction bases numbered 5, after V lost 4 bases and J lost 4 bases. CDR3 length: 14 amino acids. Looked up from germline, CDR1 is LGHNA and CDR2 is YSLEER. The CDR3, as DNA: TGCGCCAGCAGCCGGGGGACAGATCCAGATACGCAGTATTTT. This gives the protein CASSRGTDPDTQYF.

This clone was counted a single time. This chain connects TRBV2 to TRBJ1-2; D not resolved. Germline CDR1 SNHLY, CDR2 FYNNEI. This CDR3 contains 13 residues. The V end was cut by 3 bases, the J end by 4 bases, with 9 bases between. The CDR3: CASSEAGFYGYTF. CDR3 in DNA: TGTGCCAGCAGTGAGGCAGGATTCTATGGCTACACCTTC.

The chain has TRBV9 and TRBJ1-5, with TRBD1 matching 9 bases. V lost 3 bases, J lost 6 bases, and 4 bases stayed unmatched. The V gene's germline CDR1 is SGDLS and CDR2 YYNGEE. The CDR3 has 14 amino acids. In DNA form, the CDR3 reads TGTGCCAGCAGCGAGACAGGGGGAGGTCAGCCCCAGCATTTT. Its protein is CASSETGGGQPQHF.

The chain combines TRBV3-1 (or the pseudogene TRBV3-2) with TRBJ2-1, with TRBD2 matching 7 bases. Per germline, CDR1 LGHDT and CDR2 YNNKEL (reference sequence). The CDR3 totals 15 residues. The ends lost 4 bases at V and 1 base at J; junction bases unmatched: 4. CDR3 nucleotides: TGTGCCAGCAGCCGGGAGGGAGGGTCCTACAATGAGCAGTTCTTC. This sequence encodes CASSREGGSYNEQFF.

The sample holds a few counts of this clone. The chain has TRBV29-1 and TRBJ1-3; D perhaps matches TRBD1 (6 bases). This CDR3 has 15 amino acids. Germline V gene sequence: CDR1 SQVTM, CDR2 ANQGSEA. Trimming shortened V by 1 base and J by 0 bases, and 10 bases separated the two germline ends. The CDR3 loop is CSVEARGVSGNTIYF. The CDR3 DNA follows: TGCAGCGTTGAAGCCAGGGGCGTCTCTGGAAACACCATATATTTT.

The chain combines TRBV9 with TRBJ2-3; D may be TRBD1 (6 bases). Germline CDR1 is SGDLS and CDR2 is YYNGEE. Trimming took off 3 bases at V and 0 bases at J, with 11 bases between the two ends. The CDR3 consists of 15 residues. CDR3 DNA: TGTGCCAGCAGCGCCGGGACACTTAGCACAGATACGCAGTATTTT. Translated, it gives CASSAGTLSTDTQYF.

The CDR3 here is CASSPRGSYNSPLHF. CDR3 sequence (DNA): TGTGCCAGCAGCCCTCGGGGCTCCTATAATTCACCCCTCCACTTT. The rearrangement joins TRBV9 to TRBJ1-6; D unresolved. V dropped 4 bases and J dropped 0 bases, with 8 bases sitting between them. The CDR3 loop spans 15 amino acids. CDR1 and CDR2 from the germline V gene are SGDLS and YYNGEE.

The chain has TRBV3-1 (or the pseudogene TRBV3-2) and TRBJ1-1; D ambiguous. CDR1 and CDR2 from the germline V gene are LGHDT and YNNKEL (reference sequence). Between the trimmed V and J ends, which lost 2 bases and 5 bases, there was a span of 6 bases. The CDR3 contains 12 residues. The CDR3 protein is CASSQSKTEAFF. In DNA form, the CDR3 reads TGTGCCAGCAGCCAAAGCAAAACTGAAGCTTTCTTT.

The chain employs TRBV6-5 and TRBJ2-1; 7 bases align to TRBD2. CDR3 length: 15 amino acids. V lost 2 bases to trimming and J lost 7 bases; unmatched junction nucleotides: 8. Per the germline V gene, CDR1 is MNHEY and CDR2 is SVGAGI. The DNA of the CDR3 is TGTGCCAGCAGTTACGCCGGGGGGAGAACGAATGAGCAGTTCTTC. Its translation is CASSYAGGRTNEQFF.

The chain carries TRBV27 and TRBJ2-2; 7 bases line up with TRBD2. From germline, CDR1 is MNHEY and CDR2 SMNVEV (reference sequence). The ends lost 3 bases at V and 5 bases at J; junction bases unmatched: 6. This CDR3 region has 15 residues. In DNA form, the CDR3 reads TGTGCCAGCAGTTTTGGGGGGAGGGTTACCGGGGAGCTGTTTTTT. This codes for CASSFGGRVTGELFF.

This chain connects TRBV20-1 to TRBJ2-7; D is ambiguous. Per germline, CDR1 DFQATT and CDR2 SNEGSKA (reference sequence). The CDR3 length is 10 residues. Trimming removed 7 bases from V and 6 bases from J, with 10 bases in between. As DNA, the CDR3 is TGCAGTGTGTATCGGTCCGAGCAGTACTTC. Residues: CSVYRSEQYF.

CDR3 DNA sequence: TGTGCCAGCAGCTTAGGACAGGGGTCCGGGGAGCTGTTTTTT. It encodes CASSLGQGSGELFF. This chain connects TRBV7-6 to TRBJ2-2; TRBD1 aligns across 8 bases. This CDR3 spans 14 amino acids. Trimming at V came to 1 base and at J to 6 bases, leaving 1 base not matched to a gene. Germline V gene data show CDR1 as SGHVS and CDR2 as FNYEAQ. Full variable domain (rest looked up from reference TRBV7-6 and TRBJ2-2): GAGVSQSPRYKVTKRGQDVALRCDPISGHVSLYWYRQALGQGPEFLTYFNYEAQQDKSGLPNDRFSAERPEGSISTLTIQRTEQRDSAMYRCASSLGQGSGELFFGEGSRLTVL.